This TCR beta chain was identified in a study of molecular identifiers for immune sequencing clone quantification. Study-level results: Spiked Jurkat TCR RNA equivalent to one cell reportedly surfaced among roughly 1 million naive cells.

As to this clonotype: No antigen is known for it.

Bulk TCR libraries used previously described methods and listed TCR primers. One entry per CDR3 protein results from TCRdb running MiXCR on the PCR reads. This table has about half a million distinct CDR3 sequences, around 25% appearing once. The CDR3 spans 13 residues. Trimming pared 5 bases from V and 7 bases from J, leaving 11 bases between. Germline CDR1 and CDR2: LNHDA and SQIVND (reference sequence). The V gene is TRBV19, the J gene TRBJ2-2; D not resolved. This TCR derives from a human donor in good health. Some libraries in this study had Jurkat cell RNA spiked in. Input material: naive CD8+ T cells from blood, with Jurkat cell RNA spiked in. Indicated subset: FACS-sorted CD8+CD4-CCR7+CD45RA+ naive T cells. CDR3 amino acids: CASSPRGDGELFF. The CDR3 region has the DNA TGTGCCAGTAGTCCCCGCGGAGACGGGGAGCTGTTTTTT.